What follows are 29 T cell receptor beta chains derived from one specimen sequenced in a study of T cell responses to AZD1222 COVID-19 vaccine. Generated by immunoSEQ multiplex PCR, the TCRdb table keeps only in-frame clones and is missing some. The sample has over 150,000 clones, 92% seen once. The sequencing here drew on peripheral blood, taken on day 0 of MenACWY control vaccination. These receptors were collected from an adult in good health.

This rearrangement joins TRBV24-1 to TRBJ1-6; D not certain. This CDR3 contains 12 residues. V lost 4 bases, J lost 9 bases, and 6 bases lay in between. The germline V gene encodes CDR1 KGHDR and CDR2 SFDVKD. The CDR3 DNA reads as TGTGCCACCAGTGACGGGGTTTCACCCCTCCACTTT. Protein sequence: CATSDGVSPLHF.

V usage is TRBV6-5 and J usage is TRBJ1-1; D is undetermined. The CDR3 is 11 amino acids. Germline CDR1 is MNHEY and CDR2 is SVGAGI. The ends were cut back, 7 bases at V and 10 bases at J, with 13 bases in the middle. DNA for the CDR3: TGTGCCAGCACCGACCCGTACGTAGCTTTCTTT. Amino acid sequence: CASTDPYVAFF.

The chain is built from TRBV10-3 and TRBJ1-4; the match to TRBD1 covers 10 bases. From germline, CDR1 is ENHRY and CDR2 SYGVKD. CDR3 length: 14 residues. The V and J ends lost 6 bases and 8 bases, in that order; junction bases with no gene match: 6. CDR3 loop: CAIRGGQGNEKLFF. CDR3 nucleotide sequence: TGTGCCATCAGAGGGGGACAGGGGAACGAAAAACTGTTTTTT.

Only one count was recorded for this clone. The chain has TRBV19 and TRBJ2-7, with D perhaps matching TRBD2 (5 bases). V lost 4 bases and J lost 3, with 10 bases in between. The CDR3 runs 13 residues. CDR1 is LNHDA, CDR2 SQIVND, per germline (reference sequence). The DNA for the CDR3 is TGTGCCAGTAGTAGTTCAGCGGACTACGAGCAGTACTTC. It encodes CASSSSADYEQYF. Full variable domain (outside the CDR3, taken from reference TRBV19 and TRBJ2-7): DGGITQSPKYLFRKEGQNVTLSCEQNLNHDAMYWYRQDPGQGLRLIYYSQIVNDFQKGDIAEGYSVSREKKESFPLTVTSAQKNPTAFYLCASSSSADYEQYFGPGTRLTVT.

V is TRBV19 and J is TRBJ2-7, with 7 bases aligning to TRBD2. The CDR3 runs to 14 residues. CDR1 is LNHDA, CDR2 SQIVND, per germline (reference sequence). V lost 1 base, J lost 5 bases, and 5 bases stayed unmatched. Written as DNA, the CDR3 is TGTGCCAGTAGTATAGCGGGAGGAGTCCACGAGCAGTACTTC. Residues: CASSIAGGVHEQYF.

The genes are TRBV4-1 and TRBJ2-5; D not certain. This CDR3 region has 17 residues. V dropped 0 bases and J dropped 1 base, with 15 bases sitting between them. Germline V gives CDR1 MGHRA, CDR2 YSYEKL. CDR3 protein: CASSQDSIAGIQETQYF. The CDR3 region has the DNA TGCGCCAGCAGCCAAGATAGTATAGCTGGGATCCAAGAGACCCAGTACTTC.

This clone was seen more than once but under ten times. This chain connects TRBV24-1 to TRBJ1-5; 7 bases are shared with TRBD1. CDR1 is KGHDR and CDR2 is SFDVKD in the germline V gene. V gave up 4 bases and J gave up 0 bases; unmatched junction bases: 8. This CDR3 contains 17 residues. The CDR3 region has the DNA TGTGCCACCAGTGACTACCGACAGGGCCCTAGCAATCAGCCCCAGCATTTT. Protein product: CATSDYRQGPSNQPQHF.

The chain couples TRBV20-1 to TRBJ2-7, with D uncertain. Germline V gene sequence: CDR1 DFQATT, CDR2 SNEGSKA (reference sequence). Trimming removed 2 bases at V and 5 bases at J, with 7 bases between. CDR3 length: 11 residues. For the CDR3, the DNA is TGCAGTGCTAGACGGACGGACGAGCAGTACTTC. It translates to CSARRTDEQYF.

This chain uses TRBV3-1 (or the pseudogene TRBV3-2) with TRBJ2-3, with D maybe TRBD2 (7 bases). V was cut by 4 bases and J by 6 bases, with 17 bases left in between. Per the germline V gene, CDR1 is LGHDT and CDR2 is YNNKEL (reference sequence). The CDR3 has 15 residues. CDR3 DNA: TGTGCCAGCAGCCCCAAAGGGGGAGGGCGCGATACGCAGTATTTT. Translation: CASSPKGGGRDTQYF.

The chain is built from TRBV28 and TRBJ1-2; D call uncertain. The CDR3 has 12 residues. The germline V and J ends were trimmed by 6 bases and 8 bases, with 13 bases remaining between them. Germline V gives CDR1 MDHEN, CDR2 SYDVKM. The CDR3 DNA sequence: TGTGCCAGCAGCCCGACCCTGGTCGGCTACACCTTC. Protein product: CASSPTLVGYTF.

This clone was seen once. This rearrangement joins TRBV5-5 to TRBJ2-7; 9 nucleotides match TRBD1. The CDR3 consists of 15 residues. Germline CDR1 SGHKS, CDR2 YYEKEE (reference sequence). J was trimmed by 3 bases and V by 0 bases; bases with no gene match: 4. The chain's CDR3 is CASSLALTGGYEQYF. CDR3 DNA sequence: TGTGCCAGCAGCTTGGCCCTGACAGGGGGCTACGAGCAGTACTTC.

This chain uses TRBV5-6 with TRBJ1-6, with TRBD1 matching over 7 bases. The CDR3 has 16 residues. The V and J ends lost 4 bases and 7 bases, in that order; junction bases with no gene match: 11. Germline assignment: CDR1 SGHDT and CDR2 YYEEEE. CDR3 region: CASSATWTGTNSPLHF. Here the CDR3 DNA reads TGTGCCAGCAGCGCGACCTGGACAGGAACCAATTCACCCCTCCACTTT.

This clone was seen a handful of times. The rearrangement uses TRBV10-3 and TRBJ2-1, with 10 bases lining up with TRBD2. This CDR3 is built from 14 residues. Germline loops: CDR1 ENHRY, CDR2 SYGVKD. The ends lost 7 bases at V and 8 bases at J; junction bases unmatched: 8. CDR3 loop: CAITSGSFRDEQFF. CDR3 nucleotide sequence: TGTGCCATCACTAGCGGGAGCTTCAGGGATGAGCAGTTCTTC.

This chain uses TRBV4-3 with TRBJ1-3, with 8 bases that match TRBD1. After removal of 3 bases from V and 0 bases from J, the junction contained 4 bases not matched to a gene. The CDR3 loop spans 16 amino acids. Germline V lookup: CDR1 LGHNA, CDR2 YSLEER. For the CDR3, the DNA is TGCGCCAGCAGCCAGGGGACAGGCTTCTCTGGAAACACCATATATTTT. Encoded protein: CASSQGTGFSGNTIYF.

V gene TRBV6-2 or TRBV6-3 combines with J gene TRBJ2-7; D gene unclear. The ends were cut back, 0 bases at V and 2 bases at J, with 5 bases in the middle. The germline gives CDR1 MNHEY, CDR2 SVGEGT. The CDR3 contains 13 residues. The CDR3: CASSYSGPYEQYF. The CDR3 coding sequence is TGTGCCAGCAGTTACTCGGGTCCCTACGAGCAGTACTTC.

The rearrangement uses TRBV28 and TRBJ2-7, with TRBD2 as a possible D gene (5 bases). Germline V gene sequence: CDR1 MDHEN, CDR2 SYDVKM. CDR3 length equals 14 residues. Trimming took 4 bases from V and 4 from J, leaving 14 bases between them. In DNA, the CDR3 is TGTGCCAGCAGTTCCAGGACGAGGGCGTACGAGCAGTACTTC. It translates to CASSSRTRAYEQYF.

The rearrangement joins TRBV9 to TRBJ2-4; 7 nucleotides align to TRBD1. Germline V gene lookup returns CDR1 SGDLS and CDR2 YYNGEE. V shed 3 bases and J 0 bases; nucleotides not matched to a gene: 9. The CDR3 length is 17 residues. CDR3 sequence (DNA): TGTGCCAGCAGCGCCGGGACAGCTCATCTAGCCAAAAACATTCAGTACTTC. It encodes CASSAGTAHLAKNIQYF.

V gene TRBV18 combines with J gene TRBJ2-1, with D hard to call. Germline V gene sequence: CDR1 KGHSH, CDR2 LQKENI. The CDR3 is made up of 15 amino acids. With 3 bases removed from V and 2 bases from J, the gap between germline ends came to 11 bases. CDR3 region: CASSPRAAAYNEQFF. The DNA of the CDR3 is TGTGCCAGCTCACCGCGCGCCGCAGCCTACAATGAGCAGTTCTTC.

CDR3 in amino acids: CASSFGASTDTQYF. Written as DNA, the CDR3 is TGTGCCAGCAGCTTTGGGGCTTCCACAGATACGCAGTATTTT. The V gene is TRBV7-3, the J gene TRBJ2-3; a weak D match, TRBD1 (5 bases). CDR1 is SGHTA, CDR2 FQGTGA, per germline. The CDR3 contains 14 residues. V lost 3 bases and J 2 bases, leaving 9 bases between the germline ends. Full variable domain (outside the CDR3, taken from reference TRBV7-3 and TRBJ2-3): GAGVSQTPSNKVTEKGKYVELRCDPISGHTALYWYRQSLGQGPEFLIYFQGTGAADDSGLPNDRFFAVRPEGSVSTLKIQRTERGDSAVYLCASSFGASTDTQYFGPGTRLTVL.

V and J are TRBV4-2 and TRBJ2-5; no firm D call. CDR1 LGHNA and CDR2 YNFKEQ come from the germline V gene. V was trimmed by 1 base and J by 2 bases, leaving 14 bases between them. CDR3 length: 16 amino acids. CDR3 residues: CASSQVLQSTQETQYF. The CDR3 DNA follows: TGTGCCAGCAGCCAAGTACTACAGTCAACTCAAGAGACCCAGTACTTC.

V usage is TRBV7-3 and J usage is TRBJ2-1; D might be TRBD1 (5 bases). Germline CDR1 SGHTA, CDR2 FQGTGA. V was shortened by 2 bases and J by 6 bases, with 14 bases between the two germline ends. CDR3 length: 15 residues. This CDR3 is CASSLGGRVGNEQFF. CDR3 nucleotides: TGTGCCAGCAGCTTAGGCGGCAGGGTGGGCAATGAGCAGTTCTTC.

The chain couples TRBV27 to TRBJ1-5; 11 bases match TRBD1. The V and J ends lost 6 bases and 4 bases, in that order; junction bases with no gene match: 14. The CDR3 loop spans 18 amino acids. Germline values: CDR1 MNHEY, CDR2 SMNVEV (reference sequence). The CDR3 loop reads CASRSYGTGGLGNQPQHF. The CDR3 region has the DNA TGTGCCAGCAGGAGCTACGGGACAGGGGGTTTGGGGAATCAGCCCCAGCATTTT.

Concerning this clone itself: Relative to the germline gene, one junction end is altered; a read error may explain this. J is TRBJ1-5 and V is TRBV27; 12 bases match TRBD1. Germline assignment: CDR1 MNHEY and CDR2 SMNVEV (reference sequence). This CDR3 is built from 15 residues. CDR3 protein: CASSTGTGGKQPQHF. CDR3 nucleotide sequence: TGTGCCAGCAGCACCGGGACAGGGGGCAAACAGCCCCAGCATTTT.

V and J are TRBV15 and TRBJ2-2, with 9 bases aligning to TRBD1. Trimming at V came to 4 bases and at J to 7 bases, leaving 7 bases not matched to a gene. The CDR3 sequence is 15 residues long. Germline-derived CDR1 and CDR2 are LNHNV and YYDKDF (reference sequence). The CDR3 is CATSIRDRDSGELFF. For the CDR3, the DNA is TGTGCCACCAGCATCCGGGACAGGGACAGCGGGGAGCTGTTTTTT.

V and J are TRBV3-1 (or the pseudogene TRBV3-2) and TRBJ2-1; maybe TRBD1 (5 bases). Germline CDR1 LGHDT, CDR2 YNNKEL (reference sequence). CDR3 length: 16 amino acids. The V end was cut by 0 bases, the J end by 0 bases, with 9 bases between. The CDR3 coding sequence is TGTGCCAGCAGCCAAGATCCCAGGGTCTCCTACAATGAGCAGTTCTTC. It specifies CASSQDPRVSYNEQFF.

The chain uses TRBV19 and TRBJ1-5; D is possibly TRBD1 (5 bases). CDR1 LNHDA and CDR2 SQIVND come from the germline V gene (reference sequence). V was shortened by 6 bases and J by 11 bases, with 11 bases between the two germline ends. The CDR3 totals 11 residues. The DNA of the CDR3 is TGTGCCAGTAGGCACTCGGGGGCCCAGCATTTT. This encodes CASRHSGAQHF.

The chain links TRBV9 to TRBJ1-4; no definite D call. V lost 3 bases, J lost 5 bases, and 17 bases lay in between. CDR1 is SGDLS and CDR2 is YYNGEE in the germline V gene. The CDR3 has 16 amino acids. CDR3 loop: CASSADVFLQNEKLFF. The CDR3 region has the DNA TGTGCCAGCAGCGCAGACGTATTCCTGCAAAATGAAAAACTGTTTTTT.

The rearrangement links TRBV7-2 to TRBJ2-2; D is undetermined. Trimming took off 2 bases at V and 7 bases at J, with 8 bases between the two ends. Germline V CDR1 and CDR2: SGHTA, FQGNSA. The CDR3 is 13 residues long. This CDR3 reads CASSLIRGGELFF. The CDR3, as DNA: TGTGCCAGCAGCTTAATCCGTGGCGGGGAGCTGTTTTTT.

The rearrangement uses TRBV6-5 and TRBJ1-6; 7 positions match TRBD1. CDR1 is MNHEY and CDR2 is SVGAGI in the germline V gene. The CDR3 length is 12 residues. Losses at the gene ends were 9 bases for V and 10 bases for J; bases not matched to a gene: 6. CDR3 nucleotide sequence: TGTGCCAGTTGGATCAGGGGGTCACCCCTCCACTTT. Translating it yields CASWIRGSPLHF.